Listed below are T cell receptor beta chains from one sample, sequenced in a study of control samples from healthy donors and cancer patients. The assay was immunoSEQ multiplex PCR, and TCRdb's table has in-frame clones only and misses some. This sample has approximately 230,000 clones, with around 80% found just once. The sequencing sample was made of PBMCs. These receptors all stem from a woman aged 60-70 years with lung cancer. Both conserved end residues are trimmed from each CDR3.

j_call,v_call,cdr3_aa
TRBJ2-1,TRBV6-4,ASSERQVTYNEQF
TRBJ1-2,TRBV28,AAFPPPGRGRSYT
TRBJ2-7,TRBV7-8,ASSLGGLPYEQY
TRBJ2-2,TRBV6-2/TRBV6-3,ASSRRQGELF
TRBJ1-2,TRBV4-1,ASSQEAGPSNYGYT
TRBJ2-5,TRBV9,ASSGGTVQETQY
TRBJ2-7,TRBV20-1,SAKLPGEWY
TRBJ2-3,TRBV7-2,ASSHTSGFPTDTQY
TRBJ2-2,TRBV7-9,ASSLAVGATGELF
TRBJ1-1,TRBV2,ASRKNTEAF
TRBJ2-1,TRBV7-9,ASSLTFAGAEQF
TRBJ1-2,TRBV9,ASSAGTPHVYGYT
TRBJ2-1,TRBV10-3,AIKPGLAGEEQF
TRBJ1-1,TRBV19,ASSSIGGDTEAF
TRBJ1-1,TRBV2,ASGGQTATEAF
TRBJ2-3,TRBV5-4,ASSFTGLDTQY
TRBJ2-7,TRBV12-3/TRBV12-4,ASSLAPTYEQY
TRBJ1-2,TRBV5-4,ASSSRGTGGYT
TRBJ1-2,TRBV7-9,ASSLDAGRYT
TRBJ2-7,TRBV2,ASQTNRGPYEQY